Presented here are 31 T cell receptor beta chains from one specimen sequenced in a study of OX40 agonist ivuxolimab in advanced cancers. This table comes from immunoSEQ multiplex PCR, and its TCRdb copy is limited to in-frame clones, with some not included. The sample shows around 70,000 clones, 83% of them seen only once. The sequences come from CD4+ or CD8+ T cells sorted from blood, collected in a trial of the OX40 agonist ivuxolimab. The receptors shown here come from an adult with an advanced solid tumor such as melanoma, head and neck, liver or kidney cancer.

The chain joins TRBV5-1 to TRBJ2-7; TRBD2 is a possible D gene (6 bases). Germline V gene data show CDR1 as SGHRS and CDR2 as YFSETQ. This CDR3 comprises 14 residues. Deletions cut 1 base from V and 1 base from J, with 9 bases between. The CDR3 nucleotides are TGCGCCAGCAGCTTGCAGGGACTGTCCTACGAGCAGTACTTC. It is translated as CASSLQGLSYEQYF.

CDR3 protein: CASSLTGGKYNEQFF. The DNA for the CDR3 is TGTGCCAGCAGCCTGACAGGGGGGAAATACAATGAGCAGTTCTTC. The genes are TRBV7-2 and TRBJ2-1; 9 bases map to TRBD1. CDR3 size: 15 residues. Unmatched junction bases numbered 6, after V lost 5 bases and J lost 4 bases. Germline CDR1 and CDR2: SGHTA and FQGNSA.

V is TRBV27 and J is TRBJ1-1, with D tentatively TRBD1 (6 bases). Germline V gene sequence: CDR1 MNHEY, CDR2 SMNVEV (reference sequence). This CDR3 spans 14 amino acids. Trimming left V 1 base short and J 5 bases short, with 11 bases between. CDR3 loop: CASSLWGAQTEAFF. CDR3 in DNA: TGTGCCAGCAGTTTATGGGGGGCACAGACTGAAGCTTTCTTT.

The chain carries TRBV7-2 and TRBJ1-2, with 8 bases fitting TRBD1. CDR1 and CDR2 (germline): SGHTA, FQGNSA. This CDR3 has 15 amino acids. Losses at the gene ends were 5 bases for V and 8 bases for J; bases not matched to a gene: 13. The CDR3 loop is CASSQRQGSIGGYTF. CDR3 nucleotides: TGTGCCAGCAGCCAACGACAGGGGTCTATTGGGGGCTACACCTTC.

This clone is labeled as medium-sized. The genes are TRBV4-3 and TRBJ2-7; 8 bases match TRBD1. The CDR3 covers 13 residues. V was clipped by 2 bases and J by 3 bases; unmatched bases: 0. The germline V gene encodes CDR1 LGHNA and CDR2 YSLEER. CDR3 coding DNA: TGCGCCAGCAGCCAAACAGGGGGCTACGAGCAGTACTTC. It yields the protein CASSQTGGYEQYF.

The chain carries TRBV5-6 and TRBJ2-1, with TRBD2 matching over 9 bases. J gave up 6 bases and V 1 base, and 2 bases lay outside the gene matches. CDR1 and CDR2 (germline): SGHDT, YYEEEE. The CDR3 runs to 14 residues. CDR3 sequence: CASSLPAGGNEQFF. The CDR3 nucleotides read TGTGCCAGCAGCTTGCCAGCGGGAGGCAATGAGCAGTTCTTC.

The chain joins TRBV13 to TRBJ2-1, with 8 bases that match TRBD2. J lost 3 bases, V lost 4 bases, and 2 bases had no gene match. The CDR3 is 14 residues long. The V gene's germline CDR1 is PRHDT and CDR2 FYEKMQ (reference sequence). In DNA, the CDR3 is TGTGCCAGCAGCTCGCTAGCGGGCTACAATGAGCAGTTCTTC. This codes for CASSSLAGYNEQFF.

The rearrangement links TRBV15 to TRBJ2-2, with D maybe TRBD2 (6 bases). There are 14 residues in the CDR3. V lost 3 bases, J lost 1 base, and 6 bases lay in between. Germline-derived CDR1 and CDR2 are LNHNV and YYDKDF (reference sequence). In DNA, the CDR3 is TGTGCCACCAGCAGGGGGGGGAACACCGGGGAGCTGTTTTTT. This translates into CATSRGGNTGELFF.

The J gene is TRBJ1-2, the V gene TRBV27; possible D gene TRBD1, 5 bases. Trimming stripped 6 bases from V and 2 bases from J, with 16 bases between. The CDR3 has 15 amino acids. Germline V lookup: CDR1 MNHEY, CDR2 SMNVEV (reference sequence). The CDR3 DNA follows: TGTGCCAGCAGCCGAGGTCAGGGCTCCAACTATGGCTACACCTTC. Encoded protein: CASSRGQGSNYGYTF.

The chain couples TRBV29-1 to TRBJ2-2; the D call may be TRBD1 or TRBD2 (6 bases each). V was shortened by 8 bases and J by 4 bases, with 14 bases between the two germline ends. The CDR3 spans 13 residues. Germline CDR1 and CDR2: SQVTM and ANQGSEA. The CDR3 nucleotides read TGCAGCACCCACTCGGGGGCCACCGGGGAGCTGTTTTTT. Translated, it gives CSTHSGATGELFF.

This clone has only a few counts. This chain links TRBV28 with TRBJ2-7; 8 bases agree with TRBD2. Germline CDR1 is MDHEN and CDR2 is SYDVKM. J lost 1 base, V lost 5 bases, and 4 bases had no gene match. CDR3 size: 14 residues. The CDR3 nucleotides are TGTGCCAGCAGTAAAAGCGGGAGATCCTACGAGCAGTACTTC. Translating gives CASSKSGRSYEQYF.

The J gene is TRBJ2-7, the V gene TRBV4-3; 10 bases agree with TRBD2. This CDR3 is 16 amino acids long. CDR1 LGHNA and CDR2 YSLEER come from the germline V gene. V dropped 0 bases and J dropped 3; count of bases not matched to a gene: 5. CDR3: CASSQEASGSDYEQYF. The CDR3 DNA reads TGCGCCAGCAGCCAAGAGGCTAGCGGGAGTGACTACGAGCAGTACTTC.

The DNA of the CDR3 is TGCGCCAGCAGAAAAGCCGCGGGCACTGAAGCTTTCTTT. This sequence encodes CASRKAAGTEAFF. The chain has TRBV10-1 and TRBJ1-1; D unclear. V was cut by 6 bases and J by 4 bases, with 12 bases left in between. Per germline, CDR1 WNHNN and CDR2 SYGVQD (reference sequence). This CDR3 is built from 13 residues.

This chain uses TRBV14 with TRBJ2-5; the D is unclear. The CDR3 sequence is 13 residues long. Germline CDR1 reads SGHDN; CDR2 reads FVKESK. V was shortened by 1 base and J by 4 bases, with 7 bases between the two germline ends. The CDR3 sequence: CASSQVVPETQYF. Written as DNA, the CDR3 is TGTGCCAGCAGCCAAGTCGTCCCAGAGACCCAGTACTTC.

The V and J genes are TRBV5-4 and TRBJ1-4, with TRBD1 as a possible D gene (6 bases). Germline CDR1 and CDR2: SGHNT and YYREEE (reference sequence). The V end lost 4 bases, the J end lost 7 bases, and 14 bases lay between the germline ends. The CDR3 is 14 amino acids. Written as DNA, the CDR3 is TGTGCCAGCAGCGGCAGGGGCGGGGGTGAAAAACTGTTTTTT. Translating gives CASSGRGGGEKLFF. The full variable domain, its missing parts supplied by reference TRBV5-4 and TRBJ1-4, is ETGVTQSPTHLIKTRGQQVTLRCSSQSGHNTVSWYQQALGQGPQFIFQYYREEENGRGNFPPRFSGLQFPNYSSELNVNALELDDSALYLCASSGRGGGEKLFFGSGTQLSVL.

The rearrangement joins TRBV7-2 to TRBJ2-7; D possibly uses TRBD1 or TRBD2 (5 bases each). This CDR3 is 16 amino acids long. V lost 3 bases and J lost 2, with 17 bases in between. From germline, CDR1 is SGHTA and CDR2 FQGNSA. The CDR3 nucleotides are TGTGCCAGCAGCTTTTATTTGGGGGACGGTGCCTACGAGCAGTACTTC. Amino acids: CASSFYLGDGAYEQYF. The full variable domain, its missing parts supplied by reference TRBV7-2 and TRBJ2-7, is GAGVSQSPSNKVTEKGKDVELRCDPISGHTALYWYRQSLGQGLEFLIYFQGNSAPDKSGLPSDRFSAERTGGSVSTLTIQRTQQEDSAVYLCASSFYLGDGAYEQYFGPGTRLTVT.

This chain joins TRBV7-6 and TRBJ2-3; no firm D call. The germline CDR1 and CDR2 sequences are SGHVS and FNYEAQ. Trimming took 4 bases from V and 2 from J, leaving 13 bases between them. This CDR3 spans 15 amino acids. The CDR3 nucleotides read TGTGCCAGCAGCTCCTCCACCAGTGCCACAGATACGCAGTATTTT. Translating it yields CASSSSTSATDTQYF.

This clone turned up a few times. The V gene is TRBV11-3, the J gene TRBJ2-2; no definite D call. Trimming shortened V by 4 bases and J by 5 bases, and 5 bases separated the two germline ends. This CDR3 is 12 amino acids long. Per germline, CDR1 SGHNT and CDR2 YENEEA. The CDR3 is CASSYRTGELFF. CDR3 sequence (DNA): TGTGCCAGCAGCTATCGAACCGGGGAGCTGTTTTTT.

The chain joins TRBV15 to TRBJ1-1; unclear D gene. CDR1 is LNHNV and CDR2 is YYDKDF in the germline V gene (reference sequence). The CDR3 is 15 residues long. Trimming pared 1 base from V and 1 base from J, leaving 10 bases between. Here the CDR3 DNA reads TGTGCCACCAGCAGAGGGATTCTTGGGAACACTGAAGCTTTCTTT. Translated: CATSRGILGNTEAFF.

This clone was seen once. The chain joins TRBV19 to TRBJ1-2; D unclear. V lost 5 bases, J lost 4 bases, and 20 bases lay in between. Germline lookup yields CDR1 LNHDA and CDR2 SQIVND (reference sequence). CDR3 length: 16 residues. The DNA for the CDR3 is TGTGCCAGTAGTTCACGCCGGGCAGAGACCCCCTATGGCTACACCTTC. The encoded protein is CASSSRRAETPYGYTF.

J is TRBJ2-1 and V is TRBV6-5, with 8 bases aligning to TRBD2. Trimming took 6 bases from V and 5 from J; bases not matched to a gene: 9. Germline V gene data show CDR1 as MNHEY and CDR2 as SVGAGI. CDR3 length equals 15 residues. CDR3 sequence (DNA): TGTGCCAGCAGCGCCCGGGAGGGCCTGAACAATGAGCAGTTCTTC. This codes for CASSAREGLNNEQFF.

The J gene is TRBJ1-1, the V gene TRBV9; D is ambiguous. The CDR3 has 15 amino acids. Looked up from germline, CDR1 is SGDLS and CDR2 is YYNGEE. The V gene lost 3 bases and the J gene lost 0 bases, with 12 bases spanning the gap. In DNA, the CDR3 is TGTGCCAGCAGCGCAGGACCTCAGATGAACACTGAAGCTTTCTTT. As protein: CASSAGPQMNTEAFF.

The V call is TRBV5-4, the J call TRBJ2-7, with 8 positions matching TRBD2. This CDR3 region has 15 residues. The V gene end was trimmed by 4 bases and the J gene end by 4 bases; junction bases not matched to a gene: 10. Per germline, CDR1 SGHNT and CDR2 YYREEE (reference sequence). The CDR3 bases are TGTGCCAGCAGCCCCACCGGGACTAGACAATACGAGCAGTACTTC. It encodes CASSPTGTRQYEQYF.

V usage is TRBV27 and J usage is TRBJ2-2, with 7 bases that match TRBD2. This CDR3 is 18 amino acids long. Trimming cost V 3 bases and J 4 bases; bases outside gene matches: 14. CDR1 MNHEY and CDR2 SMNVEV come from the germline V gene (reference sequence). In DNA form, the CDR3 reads TGTGCCAGCAGTTTTAGAGGGCTTGCGGGAGTAGGCACCGGGGAGCTGTTTTTT. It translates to CASSFRGLAGVGTGELFF.

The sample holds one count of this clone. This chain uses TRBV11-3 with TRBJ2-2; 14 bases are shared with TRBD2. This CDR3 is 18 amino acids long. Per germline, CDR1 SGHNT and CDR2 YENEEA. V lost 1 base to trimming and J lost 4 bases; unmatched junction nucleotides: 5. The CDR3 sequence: CASSLGGLAGVGTGELFF. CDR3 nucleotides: TGTGCCAGCAGCTTAGGGGGACTAGCGGGAGTCGGCACCGGGGAGCTGTTTTTT.

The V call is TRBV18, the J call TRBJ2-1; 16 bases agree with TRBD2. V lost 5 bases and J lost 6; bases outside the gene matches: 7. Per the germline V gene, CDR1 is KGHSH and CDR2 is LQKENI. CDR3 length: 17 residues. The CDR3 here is CASSSGTSGRAGNEQFF. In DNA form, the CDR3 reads TGTGCCAGCTCATCCGGGACTAGCGGGAGGGCCGGCAATGAGCAGTTCTTC.

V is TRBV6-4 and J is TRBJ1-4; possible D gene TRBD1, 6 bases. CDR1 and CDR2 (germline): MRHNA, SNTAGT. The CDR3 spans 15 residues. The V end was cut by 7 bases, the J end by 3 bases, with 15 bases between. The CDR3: CASTHYQGSNEKLFF. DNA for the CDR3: TGTGCCAGCACCCACTACCAGGGGTCTAATGAAAAACTGTTTTTT.

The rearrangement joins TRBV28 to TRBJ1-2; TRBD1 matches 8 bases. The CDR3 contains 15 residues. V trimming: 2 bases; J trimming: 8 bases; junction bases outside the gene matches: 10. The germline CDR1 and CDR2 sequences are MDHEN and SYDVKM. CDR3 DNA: TGTGCCAGCAGTTTACTCCCAGGACAGGGAGGCGGCTACACCTTC. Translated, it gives CASSLLPGQGGGYTF.

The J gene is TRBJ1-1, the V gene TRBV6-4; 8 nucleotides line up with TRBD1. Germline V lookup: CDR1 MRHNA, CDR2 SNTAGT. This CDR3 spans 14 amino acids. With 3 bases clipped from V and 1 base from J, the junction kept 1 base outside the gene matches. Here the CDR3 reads CASSEGQANTEAFF. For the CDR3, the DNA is TGTGCCAGCAGTGAGGGACAGGCGAACACTGAAGCTTTCTTT.

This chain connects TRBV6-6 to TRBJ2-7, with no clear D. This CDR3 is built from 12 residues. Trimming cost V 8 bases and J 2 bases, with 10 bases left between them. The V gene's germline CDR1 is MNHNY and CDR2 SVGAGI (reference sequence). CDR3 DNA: TGTGCCAGCGGAGACGGCGCCTACGAGCAGTACTTC. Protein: CASGDGAYEQYF.

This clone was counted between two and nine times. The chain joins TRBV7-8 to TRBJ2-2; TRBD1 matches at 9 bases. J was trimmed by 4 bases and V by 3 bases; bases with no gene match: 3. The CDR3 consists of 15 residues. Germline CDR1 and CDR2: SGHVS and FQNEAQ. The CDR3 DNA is TGTGCCAGCAGCTTTGTGACAGGGGGCACCGGGGAGCTGTTTTTT. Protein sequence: CASSFVTGGTGELFF.